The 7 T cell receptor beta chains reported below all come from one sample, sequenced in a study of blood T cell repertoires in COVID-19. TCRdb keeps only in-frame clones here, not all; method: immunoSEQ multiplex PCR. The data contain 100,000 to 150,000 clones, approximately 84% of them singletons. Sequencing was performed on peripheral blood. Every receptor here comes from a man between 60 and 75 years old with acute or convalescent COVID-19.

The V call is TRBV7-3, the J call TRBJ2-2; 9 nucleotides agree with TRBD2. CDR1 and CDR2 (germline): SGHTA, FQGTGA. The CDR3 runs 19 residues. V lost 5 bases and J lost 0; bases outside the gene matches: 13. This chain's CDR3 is CASSVRLADHLTNTGELFF. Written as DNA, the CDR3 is TGTGCCAGCAGCGTCCGACTAGCGGACCACCTTACGAACACCGGGGAGCTGTTTTTT.

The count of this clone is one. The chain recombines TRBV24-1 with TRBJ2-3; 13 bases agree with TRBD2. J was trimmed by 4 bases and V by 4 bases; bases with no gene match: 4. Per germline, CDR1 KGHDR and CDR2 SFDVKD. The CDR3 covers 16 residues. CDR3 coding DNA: TGTGCCACCAGTGACCCGACTAGCGGGAGGCCAGATACGCAGTATTTT. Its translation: CATSDPTSGRPDTQYF.

The CDR3 protein is CASSMAGGGYTF. For the CDR3, the DNA is TGTGCCAGTAGTATGGCAGGGGGAGGCTACACCTTC. The rearrangement links TRBV19 to TRBJ1-2; 7 bases fit TRBD1. The CDR3 totals 12 residues. CDR1 is LNHDA, CDR2 SQIVND, per germline (reference sequence). V lost 3 bases to trimming and J lost 8 bases; unmatched junction nucleotides: 3.

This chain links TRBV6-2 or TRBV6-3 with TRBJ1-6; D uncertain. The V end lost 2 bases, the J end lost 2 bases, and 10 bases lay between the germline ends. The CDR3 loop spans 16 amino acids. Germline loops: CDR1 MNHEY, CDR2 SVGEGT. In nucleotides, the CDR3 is TGTGCCAGCAGTTACCAACCAGGTACCTATAATTCACCCCTCCACTTT. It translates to CASSYQPGTYNSPLHF.

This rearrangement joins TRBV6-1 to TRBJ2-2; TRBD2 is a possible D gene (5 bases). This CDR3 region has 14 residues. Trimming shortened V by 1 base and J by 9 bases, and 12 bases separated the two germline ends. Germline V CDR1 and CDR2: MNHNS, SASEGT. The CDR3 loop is CASSEGLAPRELFF. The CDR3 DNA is TGTGCCAGCAGTGAAGGGCTAGCTCCGCGGGAGCTGTTTTTT.

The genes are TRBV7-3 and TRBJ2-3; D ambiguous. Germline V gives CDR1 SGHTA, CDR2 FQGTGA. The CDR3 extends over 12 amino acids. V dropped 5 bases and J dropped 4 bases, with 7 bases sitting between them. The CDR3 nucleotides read TGTGCCAGCAGCGCGACTTCAGATACGCAGTATTTT. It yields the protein CASSATSDTQYF.

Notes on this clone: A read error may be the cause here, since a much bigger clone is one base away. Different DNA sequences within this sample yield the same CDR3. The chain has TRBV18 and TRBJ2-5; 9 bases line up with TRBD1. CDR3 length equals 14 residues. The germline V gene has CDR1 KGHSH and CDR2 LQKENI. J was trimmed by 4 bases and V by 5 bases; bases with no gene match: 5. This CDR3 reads CASSAQGAGETQYF. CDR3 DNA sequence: TGTGCCAGCTCAGCACAGGGGGCTGGAGAGACCCAGTACTTC.